The next 21 T cell receptor beta chains were all read from a single sample in a study of T cells in narcolepsy. The table came from immunoSEQ multiplex PCR; TCRdb's copy has only in-frame clones and leaves some out. Among tens of thousands of clones listed, around 85% were seen once. The sequencing sample was made of CD45RA- memory CD4+ T cells from PBMCs. The receptor source for this set is a human donor with narcolepsy.

This chain links TRBV27 with TRBJ2-5, with TRBD1 matching over 8 bases. Near its end, the DNA agrees better with TRBJ2-7, so the J call may be wrong. Germline V gene lookup returns CDR1 MNHEY and CDR2 SMNVEV (reference sequence). CDR3 length equals 16 residues. The CDR3 nucleotides are TGTGCCAGCAGTACTATTAGGACAGGGCTCTCCTACGAGCAGTACTTC. Encoded protein: CASSTIRTGLSYEQYF.

This clone was seen a handful of times. The chain recombines TRBV6-6 with TRBJ1-3, with 7 bases lining up with TRBD1. V trimming: 8 bases; J trimming: 2 bases; junction bases outside the gene matches: 6. The V gene's germline CDR1 is MNHNY and CDR2 SVGAGI (reference sequence). The CDR3 loop spans 14 amino acids. CDR3 nucleotide sequence: TGTGCCAGCCGGGGAGGGGGCCCTGGAAACACCATATATTTT. Translating gives CASRGGGPGNTIYF.

This chain uses TRBV2 with TRBJ1-2; 7 nucleotides align to TRBD1. The CDR3 has 15 residues. J gave up 4 bases and V 1 base, and 6 bases lay outside the gene matches. The germline V gene has CDR1 SNHLY and CDR2 FYNNEI. The CDR3 region has the DNA TGTGCCAGCAGTGAAGATGGGGGACAGATCTATGGCTACACCTTC. This translates into CASSEDGGQIYGYTF.

The chain combines TRBV30 with TRBJ2-3; D is undetermined. The CDR3 sequence is 15 residues long. V was trimmed by 0 bases and J by 3 bases, leaving 13 bases between them. The V gene's germline CDR1 is GTSNPN and CDR2 SVGIG (reference sequence). CDR3 amino acids: CAWSVAGWGTDTQYF. In DNA, the CDR3 is TGTGCCTGGAGTGTGGCAGGCTGGGGTACAGATACGCAGTATTTT. The full variable domain, in which reference TRBV30 and TRBJ2-3 provide the parts outside the CDR3, is SQTIHQWPATLVQPVGSPLSLECTVEGTSNPNLYWYRQAAGRGLQLLFYSVGIGQISSEVPQNLSASRPQDRQFILSSKKLLLSDSGFYLCAWSVAGWGTDTQYFGPGTRLTVL.

The chain joins TRBV7-2 to TRBJ2-1; D may be TRBD2 (5 bases). The length of the CDR3 is 15 residues. V gave up 2 bases and J gave up 1 base, with 9 bases separating them. CDR1 and CDR2 from the germline V gene are SGHTA and FQGNSA. CDR3 residues: CASSLSGVSYNEQFF. CDR3 in DNA: TGTGCCAGCAGCTTATCCGGGGTTTCCTACAATGAGCAGTTCTTC.

The rearrangement joins TRBV11-2 to TRBJ1-3; weak D call: TRBD1 (5 bases). This CDR3 is built from 15 residues. V was trimmed by 5 bases and J by 4 bases, leaving 15 bases between them. Germline V gives CDR1 SGHAT, CDR2 FQNNGV. The CDR3 spells CASSDPGRKGNTIYF. CDR3 in DNA: TGTGCCAGCAGCGATCCGGGACGCAAAGGAAACACCATATATTTT.

The chain joins TRBV5-6 to TRBJ1-1, with TRBD1 identical over 7 bases. The CDR3 runs to 15 residues. CDR1 and CDR2 (germline): SGHDT, YYEEEE. After removal of 0 bases from V and 3 bases from J, the junction contained 5 bases not matched to a gene. The CDR3 region is CASSLAKGAYTEAFF. The CDR3 region has the DNA TGTGCCAGCAGCTTGGCCAAGGGGGCGTACACTGAAGCTTTCTTT. Complete variable domain (other parts from reference TRBV5-6 and TRBJ1-1): DAGVTQSPTHLIKTRGQQVTLRCSPKSGHDTVSWYQQALGQGPQFIFQYYEEEERQRGNFPDRFSGHQFPNYSSELNVNALLLGDSALYLCASSLAKGAYTEAFFGQGTRLTVV.

The genes are TRBV21-1 and TRBJ2-5; TRBD1 was called by the table and not checked on the DNA. With the DNA end fitting TRBJ2-7 better, the J assignment may be wrong. TRBV21-1 is a listed pseudogene. The CDR3 runs to 15 residues. The CDR3 here is CASSQNPQLTYEQYF. For the CDR3, the DNA is TGTGCCAGCAGCCAAAATCCACAGCTCACCTACGAGCAGTACTTC.

This clone was recorded once. V and J are TRBV11-3 and TRBJ1-6; the D gene is possibly TRBD1 (5 bases). The V gene lost 3 bases and the J gene lost 10 bases, with 10 bases spanning the gap. The CDR3 is made up of 13 amino acids. CDR1 is SGHNT and CDR2 is YENEEA in the germline V gene. For the CDR3, the DNA is TGTGCCAGCAGCTTGGGGGAGAGGTCACCCCTCCACTTT. Its translation is CASSLGERSPLHF.

This rearrangement joins TRBV7-2 to TRBJ1-1; 7 bases fit TRBD1. The CDR3 has 14 amino acids. From germline, CDR1 is SGHTA and CDR2 FQGNSA. V gave up 4 bases and J gave up 4 bases; unmatched junction bases: 6. CDR3 sequence reads: CASSSGGWGTEAFF. As DNA, the CDR3 is TGTGCCAGCAGCTCAGGGGGATGGGGCACTGAAGCTTTCTTT.

The chain links TRBV9 to TRBJ2-7; a possible D gene is TRBD2 (5 bases). With 0 bases removed from V and 0 bases from J, the gap between germline ends came to 10 bases. This CDR3 region has 15 residues. CDR1 and CDR2 from the germline V gene are SGDLS and YYNGEE. In DNA, the CDR3 is TGTGCCAGCAGCGTAGCCGGAGACTACTCCTACGAGCAGTACTTC. Its translation is CASSVAGDYSYEQYF.

The chain recombines TRBV5-1 with TRBJ2-5; 12 nucleotides agree with TRBD2. CDR1 and CDR2 from the germline V gene are SGHRS and YFSETQ. The CDR3 consists of 14 residues. The ends lost 5 bases at V and 5 bases at J; junction bases unmatched: 4. The CDR3 region has the DNA TGCGCCAGCAGGCCCGGACTAGCGGGGGAGACCCAGTACTTC. Translation gives CASRPGLAGETQYF.

The J gene is TRBJ2-7, the V gene TRBV6-1; 10 bases align to TRBD1. The CDR3 consists of 13 residues. The ends lost 9 bases at V and 5 bases at J; junction bases unmatched: 7. CDR1 is MNHNS, CDR2 SASEGT, per germline. This CDR3 is CASRQGAWDEQYF. The CDR3 coding sequence is TGTGCCAGTAGACAGGGGGCATGGGACGAGCAGTACTTC.

The chain recombines TRBV30 with TRBJ1-3; a possible D gene is TRBD1 (6 bases). V lost 4 bases and J 3 bases, leaving 10 bases between the germline ends. Looked up from germline, CDR1 is GTSNPN and CDR2 is SVGIG (reference sequence). The CDR3 spans 13 residues. Written as DNA, the CDR3 is TGTGCCTGGATAGGGGGGCGTGGAAACACCATATATTTT. It yields the protein CAWIGGRGNTIYF. Full variable domain (rest looked up from reference TRBV30 and TRBJ1-3): SQTIHQWPATLVQPVGSPLSLECTVEGTSNPNLYWYRQAAGRGLQLLFYSVGIGQISSEVPQNLSASRPQDRQFILSSKKLLLSDSGFYLCAWIGGRGNTIYFGEGSWLTVV.

This chain joins TRBV2 and TRBJ1-5; D gene unclear. There are 12 residues in the CDR3. Trimming removed 6 bases from V and 3 bases from J, with 6 bases in between. Germline V gene sequence: CDR1 SNHLY, CDR2 FYNNEI. CDR3 in amino acids: CASRSHNQPQHF. The CDR3 bases are TGTGCCAGCAGGAGTCACAATCAGCCCCAGCATTTT. Complete variable domain (other parts from reference TRBV2 and TRBJ1-5): EPEVTQTPSHQVTQMGQEVILRCVPISNHLYFYWYRQILGQKVEFLVSFYNNEISEKSEIFDDQFSVERPDGSNFTLKIRSTKLEDSAMYFCASRSHNQPQHFGDGTRLSIL.

The gene calls are TRBV7-8 and TRBJ2-5; 14 bases align to TRBD2. The V gene's germline CDR1 is SGHVS and CDR2 FQNEAQ. The CDR3 extends over 16 amino acids. After removal of 5 bases from V and 3 bases from J, the junction contained 5 bases not matched to a gene. In nucleotides, the CDR3 is TGTGCCAGCAGCCACCGACTAGCGGGGGGGGAAGAGACCCAGTACTTC. Translating gives CASSHRLAGGEETQYF.

V is TRBV19 and J is TRBJ1-1, with 8 nucleotides matching TRBD1. CDR3 length equals 13 residues. CDR1 and CDR2 from the germline V gene are LNHDA and SQIVND (reference sequence). V was pared by 7 bases and J by 8 bases, with 9 bases of the junction left unmatched. Here the CDR3 reads CASKSGGLLEAFF. The CDR3, as DNA: TGTGCCAGTAAATCAGGGGGCCTTTTAGAAGCTTTCTTT. The full variable domain, with the rest looked up from reference TRBV19 and TRBJ1-1, is DGGITQSPKYLFRKEGQNVTLSCEQNLNHDAMYWYRQDPGQGLRLIYYSQIVNDFQKGDIAEGYSVSREKKESFPLTVTSAQKNPTAFYLCASKSGGLLEAFFGQGTRLTVV.

The chain links TRBV9 to TRBJ2-3, with 9 bases that match TRBD2. From germline, CDR1 is SGDLS and CDR2 YYNGEE. This CDR3 spans 16 amino acids. V shed 3 bases, J shed 1 base, and the junction held 6 bases outside the gene matches. The CDR3 DNA is TGTGCCAGCAGCGCAAAGGGCGGGGGGGGCACAGATACGCAGTATTTT. Its protein product is CASSAKGGGGTDTQYF.

The rearrangement links TRBV6-6 to TRBJ1-1; perhaps TRBD1 as D (5 bases). The CDR3 has 15 amino acids. Germline V gene data show CDR1 as MNHNY and CDR2 as SVGAGI (reference sequence). V lost 5 bases and J 0 bases, leaving 13 bases between the germline ends. CDR3 amino acids: CASSPLGRLNTEAFF. DNA for the CDR3: TGTGCCAGCAGTCCCCTGGGGCGGTTGAACACTGAAGCTTTCTTT.

The chain combines TRBV6-1 with TRBJ1-1; D is perhaps TRBD1 (5 bases). There are 12 residues in the CDR3. The germline gives CDR1 MNHNS, CDR2 SASEGT. The germline V and J ends were trimmed by 9 bases and 1 base, with 9 bases remaining between them. CDR3 sequence (DNA): TGTGCCAGTGGTCAGGGGAACACTGAAGCTTTCTTT. As protein: CASGQGNTEAFF.

This chain connects TRBV6-5 to TRBJ1-2, with D tentatively TRBD1 (5 bases). V lost 6 bases and J 3 bases, leaving 8 bases between the germline ends. This CDR3 has 12 amino acids. The germline V gene encodes CDR1 MNHEY and CDR2 SVGAGI. This CDR3 reads CASSRDHYGYTF. The CDR3, as DNA: TGTGCCAGCAGCCGGGACCACTATGGCTACACCTTC.